The table lists the clone carrying this T cell receptor beta chain with many counts. The time point denotes: longitudinal time-point 3. These data are taken from a study of neurological immune-mediated disorders. CDR1 SGDLS and CDR2 YYNGEE come from the germline V gene. The trim removed 4 bases at V and 2 bases at J, leaving 5 bases unmatched. The CDR3 runs 15 residues. Synthesis of cDNA was carried out by template-switch 5'RACE. The reaction used 10-nucleotide random UMIs. TCRdb re-analysed the 5' RACE reads in MiXCR, keeping a single row per CDR3 protein. The sample has tens of thousands of distinct CDR3 sequences, approximately 4.3% seen once; the top ten hold approximately 5.8%.

The V and J genes are TRBV9 and TRBJ2-1; 8 bases are shared with TRBD1. Sequenced: PBMCs. This clonotype originated in a woman aged 60-75 years with multiple sclerosis. CDR3 sequence (DNA): TGTGCCAGCAGCTCAACACAGGGGGCCTACAATGAGCAGTTCTTC. This codes for CASSSTQGAYNEQFF. The full variable domain, with the rest looked up from reference TRBV9 and TRBJ2-1, is DSGVTQTPKHLITATGQRVTLRCSPRSGDLSVYWYQQSLDQGLQFLIQYYNGEERAKGNILERFSAQQFPDLHSELNLSSLELGDSALYFCASSSTQGAYNEQFFGPGTRLTVL.